These 12 T cell receptor beta chains share one sample of origin, sequenced in a study of blood T cell dynamics during melanoma immunotherapy. This sample's time point: week 3, after first cycle of checkpoint inhibitor. Sequencing used immunoSEQ multiplex PCR; TCRdb keeps in-frame clones, though not all of them. The sample consists of some 690 clones, around 68% of them appearing once. The sample consisted of central memory CD8+ T cells from blood, taken from a patient treated with checkpoint blockade. Source of these receptors: a human donor with melanoma.

This clone was picked up a small number of times. The V call is TRBV4-2, the J call TRBJ2-7; 11 bases match TRBD2. In germline, CDR1 is LGHNA, CDR2 YNFKEQ. The CDR3 loop spans 15 amino acids. The V and J ends lost 0 bases and 3 bases, in that order; junction bases with no gene match: 1. The CDR3 coding sequence is TGTGCCAGCAGCCAAGAAACTAGCGGGAGCTACGAGCAGTACTTC. The encoded protein is CASSQETSGSYEQYF.

The genes are TRBV25-1 and TRBJ1-6; the match to TRBD1 covers 7 bases. The V gene end was trimmed by 4 bases and the J gene end by 10 bases; junction bases not matched to a gene: 4. The CDR3 covers 13 residues. CDR1 is MGHDK, CDR2 SYGVNS, per germline. CDR3 in DNA: TGTGCCAGCAGTGGACAGGGAGACTCACCCCTCCACTTT. Translation gives CASSGQGDSPLHF.

V gene TRBV6-4 combines with J gene TRBJ1-2; D not resolved. Germline V gene sequence: CDR1 MRHNA, CDR2 SNTAGT. With 0 bases removed from V and 8 bases from J, the gap between germline ends came to 10 bases. This CDR3 has 13 amino acids. CDR3 residues: CASSDSEGAGYTF. Here the CDR3 DNA reads TGTGCCAGCAGTGACTCTGAGGGTGCGGGCTACACCTTC.

This chain uses TRBV19 with TRBJ2-1; 11 bases are shared with TRBD2. The junction had 1 base not matched to a gene; V was cut back by 6 bases and J by 6 bases. The CDR3 runs 13 residues. Germline CDR1 and CDR2: LNHDA and SQIVND (reference sequence). The CDR3 region has the DNA TGTGCCAGTAGACTAGCGGGAGCCAATGAGCAGTTCTTC. Translation: CASRLAGANEQFF. Full variable domain (outside the CDR3, taken from reference TRBV19 and TRBJ2-1): DGGITQSPKYLFRKEGQNVTLSCEQNLNHDAMYWYRQDPGQGLRLIYYSQIVNDFQKGDIAEGYSVSREKKESFPLTVTSAQKNPTAFYLCASRLAGANEQFFGPGTRLTVL.

The V gene is TRBV27, the J gene TRBJ2-1; either TRBD1 or TRBD2 may supply D (5 bases each). The CDR3 runs 15 residues. Germline CDR1 is MNHEY and CDR2 is SMNVEV (reference sequence). Between the trimmed V and J ends, which lost 6 bases and 0 bases, there was a span of 12 bases. CDR3 bases: TGTGCCAGCAGCCTCGGGGCCCCCTCCTACAATGAGCAGTTCTTC. Translating it yields CASSLGAPSYNEQFF.

This clone was seen a few times. Other DNA sequences in this sample translate to the same CDR3. J is TRBJ2-1 and V is TRBV11-2, with TRBD2 matching 10 bases. Germline V CDR1 and CDR2: SGHAT, FQNNGV. J was trimmed by 3 bases and V by 5 bases; bases with no gene match: 7. The CDR3 runs 16 residues. The CDR3: CASSHPGLASYNEQFF. The CDR3 DNA reads as TGTGCCAGCAGCCATCCGGGACTAGCGAGCTACAATGAGCAGTTCTTC.

V usage is TRBV5-5 and J usage is TRBJ1-3; D is perhaps TRBD1 (6 bases). V gave up 4 bases and J gave up 9 bases, with 23 bases separating them. CDR3 size: 16 residues. CDR1 and CDR2 (germline): SGHKS, YYEKEE (reference sequence). CDR3 bases: TGTGCCAGCAGCCCCACCGAAAGACAGGCGGGCGGCACCATATATTTT. Residues: CASSPTERQAGGTIYF. The full variable domain, completed using reference TRBV5-5 and TRBJ1-3, is DAGVTQSPTHLIKTRGQQVTLRCSPISGHKSVSWYQQVLGQGPQFIFQYYEKEERGRGNFPDRFSARQFPNYSSELNVNALLLGDSALYLCASSPTERQAGGTIYFGEGSWLTVV.

This chain connects TRBV6-5 to TRBJ2-3; D is possibly TRBD1 (5 bases). CDR3 length: 16 amino acids. Germline V gives CDR1 MNHEY, CDR2 SVGAGI. Trimming stripped 0 bases from V and 0 bases from J, with 10 bases between. CDR3 bases: TGTGCCAGCAGTTACTCCGTGACAGCTAGCACAGATACGCAGTATTTT. This gives the protein CASSYSVTASTDTQYF.

CDR3: CASGTVLYEQYF. In DNA, the CDR3 is TGTGCCAGCGGGACAGTACTTTACGAGCAGTACTTC. The chain has TRBV7-8 and TRBJ2-7; 7 bases agree with TRBD1. The germline V gene has CDR1 SGHVS and CDR2 FQNEAQ. The ends lost 8 bases at V and 4 bases at J; junction bases unmatched: 5. This CDR3 is built from 12 residues.

This clone has only one observation. This chain uses TRBV11-2 with TRBJ2-3; D not certain. CDR3 length: 15 residues. V lost 1 base and J 2 bases, leaving 10 bases between the germline ends. CDR1 and CDR2 (germline): SGHAT, FQNNGV. The CDR3 protein is CASSLVNYATDTQYF. In DNA form, the CDR3 reads TGTGCCAGCAGCTTAGTAAACTATGCCACAGATACGCAGTATTTT.

The V call is TRBV18, the J call TRBJ2-1; D not resolved. The germline CDR1 and CDR2 sequences are KGHSH and LQKENI. V was clipped by 3 bases and J by 6 bases, with 3 bases between them. The CDR3 totals 11 residues. The CDR3 DNA follows: TGTGCCAGCTCACCTTTCAATGAGCAGTTCTTC. This sequence encodes CASSPFNEQFF.

The table lists this clone with a count of one. The V and J genes are TRBV18 and TRBJ1-1; D possibly corresponds to TRBD1 (5 bases). This CDR3 comprises 13 residues. Trimming stripped 7 bases from V and 8 bases from J, with 17 bases between. Germline CDR1 reads KGHSH; CDR2 reads LQKENI. The CDR3 spells CASFTQGGGEAFF. The DNA for the CDR3 is TGTGCCAGCTTCACCCAGGGCGGGGGGGAAGCTTTCTTT.